Here is one T cell receptor (beta chain) with its context. The data were obtained in a study of blood T cell repertoires in COVID-19. CDR3 length: 16 residues. Germline V gives CDR1 SGHNT, CDR2 YYREEE (reference sequence). V gave up 2 bases and J gave up 2 bases; unmatched junction bases: 6. The table came from immunoSEQ multiplex PCR; TCRdb's copy has only in-frame clones and leaves some out. The sample has 150,000 to 200,000 clones; 88% are singletons. This TCR derives from a woman aged 18-29 years who had recovered from COVID-19. The source material was PBMCs or T cells enriched from blood (not recorded which). V gene TRBV5-4 combines with J gene TRBJ2-3; 9 nucleotides agree with TRBD2. The DNA for the CDR3 is TGTGCCAGCAGCTTATTCCTAGCGGGGAACACAGATACGCAGTATTTT. Translating gives CASSLFLAGNTDTQYF.